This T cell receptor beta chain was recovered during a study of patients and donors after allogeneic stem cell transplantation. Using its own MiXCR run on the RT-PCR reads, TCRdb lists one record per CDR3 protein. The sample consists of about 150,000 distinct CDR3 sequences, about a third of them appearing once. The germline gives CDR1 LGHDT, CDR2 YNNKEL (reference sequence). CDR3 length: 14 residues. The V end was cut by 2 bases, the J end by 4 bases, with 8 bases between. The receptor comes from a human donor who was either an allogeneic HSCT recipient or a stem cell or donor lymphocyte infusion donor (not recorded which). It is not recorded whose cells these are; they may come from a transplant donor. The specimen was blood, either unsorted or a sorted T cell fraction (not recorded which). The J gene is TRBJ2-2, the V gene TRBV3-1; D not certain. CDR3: CASSQRSGTGELFF. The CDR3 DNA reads TGTGCCAGCAGCCAAAGATCCGGCACCGGGGAGCTGTTTTTT.